This entry lists 32 T cell receptor beta chains sequenced from one sample in a study of T cells in Graves' hyperthyroidism and ophthalmopathy. TCR beta CDR3 regions were amplified from RNA. Initially, a first-round RT-PCR of the TCR CDR3 employed the HTBI primer set. TCRdb re-called the multiplex PCR reads through MiXCR, storing one row per CDR3 protein. The table has 200,000 to 250,000 distinct CDR3 sequences, more than 15% seen once; the top ten hold roughly 53%. The sample comprised blood. These receptors were collected from a man aged 50-60 years with Graves' hyperthyroidism.

This clonotype was seen a few times. The CDR3 loop reads CASSRATSGTRPGETQYF. The CDR3 DNA reads as TGCGCCAGCAGTAGAGCGACTAGCGGGACCCGGCCGGGAGAGACCCAGTACTTC. V is TRBV5-1 and J is TRBJ2-5; TRBD2 matches at 11 bases. The CDR3 consists of 18 residues. J was trimmed by 4 bases and V by 5 bases; bases with no gene match: 16. Germline V gives CDR1 SGHRS, CDR2 YFSETQ.

This clonotype was counted ten times or more. This chain uses TRBV13 with TRBJ2-7, with D possibly being TRBD1 (6 bases). V was shortened by 4 bases and J by 2 bases, with 12 bases between the two germline ends. CDR1 is PRHDT, CDR2 FYEKMQ, per germline (reference sequence). CDR3 length: 14 residues. CDR3 nucleotides: TGTGCCAGCAGCTCGACAGGTACTACCTACGAGCAGTACTTC. Translated, it gives CASSSTGTTYEQYF.

There are many counts of this clonotype. The V call is TRBV20-1, the J call TRBJ1-1, with D maybe TRBD1 (6 bases). The V gene's germline CDR1 is DFQATT and CDR2 SNEGSKA (reference sequence). Deletions cut 3 bases from V and 2 bases from J, with 19 bases between. This CDR3 has 16 amino acids. As DNA, the CDR3 is TGCAGTGCTAGCGCACAGGGAACAAACCTAAACACTGAAGCTTTCTTT. This sequence encodes CSASAQGTNLNTEAFF.

This clonotype was seen repeatedly, ten times or more. The V gene is TRBV7-9, the J gene TRBJ2-4; 8 positions match TRBD1. This CDR3 has 12 residues. Trimming cost V 11 bases and J 4 bases; bases outside gene matches: 4. CDR1 and CDR2 from the germline V gene are SEHNR and FQNEAQ (reference sequence). The chain's CDR3 is CAVGQGKNIQYF. CDR3 nucleotide sequence: TGTGCCGTAGGACAGGGAAAAAACATTCAGTACTTC.

This clonotype was counted ten times or more. The chain carries TRBV7-3 and TRBJ2-3; TRBD2 matches at 10 bases. Germline assignment: CDR1 SGHTA and CDR2 FQGTGA. J gave up 0 bases and V 1 base, and 13 bases lay outside the gene matches. The CDR3 sequence is 20 residues long. This CDR3 is CASSLIPGIAGGPSTDTQYF. The CDR3 bases are TGTGCCAGCAGCTTAATCCCGGGGATAGCGGGAGGCCCTAGCACAGATACGCAGTATTTT.

Details on this clonotype: At one boundary the junction diverges from the germline segment, which might be a read error. The chain joins TRBV28 to TRBJ1-1; D gene ambiguous. The V gene's germline CDR1 is MDHEN and CDR2 SYDVKM. CDR3 length equals 12 residues. In DNA form, the CDR3 reads TGTACCAGCGGCTTACAGAACACTGAAGCTTTCTTT. It yields the protein CTSGLQNTEAFF.

This sequence joins TRBV4-3 and TRBJ1-5, with 8 bases matching TRBD1. This CDR3 region has 18 residues. With 0 bases clipped from V and 4 bases from J, the junction kept 11 bases outside the gene matches. Germline V CDR1 and CDR2: LGHNA, YSLEER. The CDR3 DNA is TGCGCCAGCAGCCAAGAAGGAGTGGCAGGGGGCGCGAATCAGCCCCAGCATTTT. This codes for CASSQEGVAGGANQPQHF.

This clonotype has ten or more counts. The chain has TRBV7-2 and TRBJ2-1; 11 bases map to TRBD2. The CDR3 consists of 17 residues. V was clipped by 4 bases and J by 4 bases; unmatched bases: 9. Germline CDR1 reads SGHTA; CDR2 reads FQGNSA. CDR3 DNA: TGTGCCAGCAGCTACGGACTAGCGGGCCCGATGTACAATGAGCAGTTCTTC. Amino acids: CASSYGLAGPMYNEQFF.

This clonotype was seen a few times. The V and J genes are TRBV6-1 and TRBJ2-5; tentative D call: TRBD1 (6 bases). V was cut by 5 bases and J by 1 base, with 14 bases left in between. Germline V lookup: CDR1 MNHNS, CDR2 SASEGT. The CDR3 spans 15 residues. The CDR3 loop reads CASSYALGAQETQYF. The CDR3 DNA is TGTGCCAGCAGTTATGCTCTGGGGGCCCAAGAGACCCAGTACTTC.

A word on this clonotype: At one end the junction does not follow the germline gene, possibly because of a read error. The gene calls are TRBV19 and TRBJ2-3; D not resolved. The CDR3 contains 13 residues. From germline, CDR1 is LNHDA and CDR2 SQIVND (reference sequence). The CDR3 region is CASSTRSTDAQYF. CDR3 nucleotide sequence: TGTGCCAGTAGTACCCGGAGCACAGATGCGCAGTATTTT. The complete variable domain, with remaining parts taken from reference TRBV19 and TRBJ2-3, reads DGGITQSPKYLFRKEGQNVTLSCEQNLNHDAMYWYRQDPGQGLRLIYYSQIVNDFQKGDIAEGYSVSREKKESFPLTVTSAQKNPTAFYLCASSTRSTDAQYFGPGTRLTVL.

This clonotype was seen many times. This rearrangement joins TRBV4-2 to TRBJ2-7; TRBD1 might be the D (6 bases). V lost 6 bases and J 1 base, leaving 13 bases between the germline ends. There are 14 residues in the CDR3. CDR1 and CDR2 (germline): LGHNA, YNFKEQ. CDR3: CASSNPGQSYEQYF. Here the CDR3 DNA reads TGTGCCAGCAGTAACCCGGGACAATCCTACGAGCAGTACTTC.

On this clonotype itself: This may arise from a read error, as a much more abundant clone is one base away. The chain employs TRBV2 and TRBJ1-5; a possible D gene is TRBD1 (6 bases). Germline CDR1 and CDR2: SNHLY and FYNNEI. This CDR3 is 15 amino acids long. The V end was cut by 4 bases, the J end by 3 bases, with 13 bases between. CDR3 coding DNA: TGTGCCAGCAGTGCCCCAGGACAGAACAATCAGCCCCAGCATTTT. Residues: CASSAPGQNNQPQHF.

This clonotype was seen at least ten times. The rearrangement joins TRBV11-3 to TRBJ2-7, with 8 bases lining up with TRBD1. This CDR3 region has 15 residues. Germline values: CDR1 SGHNT, CDR2 YENEEA. After removal of 5 bases from V and 3 bases from J, the junction contained 9 bases not matched to a gene. The CDR3 is CASSLGTGGGYEQYF. In DNA form, the CDR3 reads TGTGCCAGCAGCCTGGGGACAGGTGGAGGCTACGAGCAGTACTTC. The entire variable domain, with the rest obtained from reference TRBV11-3 and TRBJ2-7, is as follows: EAGVVQSPRYKIIEKKQPVAFWCNPISGHNTLYWYLQNLGQGPELLIRYENEEAVDDSQLPKDRFSAERLKGVDSTLKIQPAELGDSAVYLCASSLGTGGGYEQYFGPGTRLTVT.

This clonotype was detected many times. The gene calls are TRBV2 and TRBJ2-7, with TRBD1 as a possible D gene (5 bases). Germline CDR1 SNHLY, CDR2 FYNNEI. V lost 9 bases, J lost 5 bases, and 14 bases lay in between. The CDR3 extends over 12 amino acids. This chain's CDR3 is CASLLGVDEQYF. The CDR3 region has the DNA TGTGCCAGTCTGTTAGGGGTTGACGAGCAGTACTTC.

At least ten counts were recorded for this clonotype. V is TRBV5-1 and J is TRBJ2-3; 7 bases map to TRBD1. This CDR3 is 15 amino acids long. The V gene's germline CDR1 is SGHRS and CDR2 YFSETQ. Trimming took 4 bases from V and 2 from J; bases not matched to a gene: 7. CDR3 nucleotide sequence: TGCGCCAGCAGCCAGGGGGACCCGTTCACAGATACGCAGTATTTT. It encodes CASSQGDPFTDTQYF. Using reference TRBV5-1 and TRBJ2-3 for the parts outside the CDR3, the full variable domain is KAGVTQTPRYLIKTRGQQVTLSCSPISGHRSVSWYQQTPGQGLQFLFEYFSETQRNKGNFPGRFSGRQFSNSRSEMNVSTLELGDSALYLCASSQGDPFTDTQYFGPGTRLTVL.

This clonotype was counted at least ten times. The rearrangement uses TRBV4-1 and TRBJ2-7; maybe TRBD2 (5 bases). Deletions cut 4 bases from V and 4 bases from J, with 17 bases between. CDR3 length: 15 amino acids. Germline V gives CDR1 MGHRA, CDR2 YSYEKL. In nucleotides, the CDR3 is TGCGCCAGCAGCCGCCGAAGTAGCGAGTCTTACGAGCAGTACTTC. It codes for CASSRRSSESYEQYF.

This clonotype was recorded many times. This chain uses TRBV6-1 with TRBJ2-7; tentative D call: TRBD2 (6 bases). Germline V gene lookup returns CDR1 MNHNS and CDR2 SASEGT. Trimming removed 3 bases from V and 2 bases from J, with 11 bases in between. The CDR3 contains 14 residues. CDR3 region: CASSDWGVPYEQYF. The CDR3 bases are TGTGCCAGCAGTGACTGGGGGGTCCCCTACGAGCAGTACTTC.

This chain connects TRBV16 to TRBJ2-7, with TRBD1 as a possible D gene (6 bases). CDR1 is KGHSY and CDR2 is FQNENV in the germline V gene. Trimming left V 2 bases short and J 3 bases short, with 8 bases between. The CDR3 is made up of 13 amino acids. The CDR3 DNA reads as TGTGCCAGCAGCCAACTACAGGGCTACGAGCAGTACTTC. Its protein is CASSQLQGYEQYF.

In this sample, this clonotype turned up many times. The chain links TRBV27 to TRBJ2-4; TRBD1 matches at 10 bases. Germline CDR1 and CDR2: MNHEY and SMNVEV (reference sequence). V trimming: 3 bases; J trimming: 7 bases; junction bases outside the gene matches: 9. The CDR3 has 16 amino acids. CDR3 coding DNA: TGTGCCAGCAGTTTCTTAGGGACAGGGGAGAAGAACATTCAGTACTTC. It is translated as CASSFLGTGEKNIQYF.

This clonotype was picked up many times. The chain is built from TRBV7-9 and TRBJ2-1; TRBD2 matches at 12 bases. J lost 5 bases, V lost 5 bases, and 13 bases had no gene match. Germline CDR1 is SEHNR and CDR2 is FQNEAQ (reference sequence). CDR3 length: 18 amino acids. Here the CDR3 DNA reads TGTGCCAGCAGCCCACAGATCACTAGCGGGAGGACCCACAATGAGCAGTTCTTC. Its translation is CASSPQITSGRTHNEQFF.

This clonotype showed up just a few times. The chain links TRBV4-1 to TRBJ1-1; unclear D gene. CDR3 length: 13 residues. Germline V gene data show CDR1 as MGHRA and CDR2 as YSYEKL. The germline V and J ends were trimmed by 3 bases and 8 bases, with 13 bases remaining between them. The CDR3 here is CASSQDSQREAFF. CDR3 nucleotide sequence: TGCGCCAGCAGCCAGGATTCCCAGAGAGAAGCTTTCTTT.

Many counts were recorded for this clonotype. This rearrangement joins TRBV6-6 to TRBJ1-6; no clear D gene. Germline loops: CDR1 MNHNY, CDR2 SVGAGI (reference sequence). The ends were cut back, 0 bases at V and 4 bases at J, with 7 bases in the middle. The length of the CDR3 is 15 residues. DNA of the CDR3: TGTGCCAGCAGTTACTCCGCGGGATATAATTCACCCCTCCACTTT. The encoded protein is CASSYSAGYNSPLHF.

Turning to this clonotype: No conserved phenylalanine or tryptophan is present at the end of the CDR3, so a read error is the likely explanation. This chain joins TRBV3-1 and TRBJ1-6; D uncertain. Trimming stripped 1 base from V and 5 bases from J, with 9 bases between. The V gene's germline CDR1 is LGHDT and CDR2 YNNKEL (reference sequence). The CDR3 extends over 15 amino acids. CDR3 loop: CASSQGWENNSPLHL. For the CDR3, the DNA is TGTGCCAGCAGCCAAGGATGGGAGAATAATTCACCCCTCCACCTT.

This clonotype was counted at least ten times. The CDR3 nucleotides read TGTGCCACCCAGTCCCGGGACAGGGTCGACGAGCAGTACTTC. It codes for CATQSRDRVDEQYF. The V gene is TRBV6-1, the J gene TRBJ2-7; 9 nucleotides agree with TRBD1. The trim removed 10 bases at V and 5 bases at J, leaving 12 bases unmatched. The CDR3 contains 14 residues. Germline loops: CDR1 MNHNS, CDR2 SASEGT.

Ten or more counts support this clonotype. V and J are TRBV28 and TRBJ2-3; D ambiguous. The CDR3 extends over 14 amino acids. CDR1 and CDR2 from the germline V gene are MDHEN and SYDVKM. V was clipped by 5 bases and J by 3 bases, with 12 bases between them. The DNA for the CDR3 is TGTGCCAGCAGTCCTTCAAGAGAGACAGATACGCAGTATTTT. Translated, it gives CASSPSRETDTQYF.

The chain has TRBV20-1 and TRBJ2-1; 8 positions match TRBD2. CDR3 size: 13 residues. In germline, CDR1 is DFQATT, CDR2 SNEGSKA (reference sequence). The V segment lost 3 bases and the J segment 6 bases; nucleotides outside the gene matches: 4. The CDR3 sequence is CSASLAGGNEQFF. The CDR3 nucleotides are TGCAGTGCTAGTCTGGCGGGAGGCAATGAGCAGTTCTTC.

At least ten counts were recorded for this clonotype. V gene TRBV3-1 combines with J gene TRBJ2-5; no firm D call. Germline loops: CDR1 LGHDT, CDR2 YNNKEL (reference sequence). This CDR3 contains 13 residues. V was clipped by 3 bases and J by 4 bases, with 9 bases between them. The CDR3: CASSQMTVETQYF. CDR3 nucleotide sequence: TGTGCCAGCAGCCAGATGACCGTAGAGACCCAGTACTTC.

In this sample, this clonotype turned up many times. The chain has TRBV2 and TRBJ2-2; D remains ambiguous. Deletions cut 0 bases from V and 3 bases from J, with 8 bases between. CDR1 SNHLY and CDR2 FYNNEI come from the germline V gene. This CDR3 has 15 amino acids. For the CDR3, the DNA is TGTGCCAGCAGTGAAGCGTCCGGGTACACCGGGGAGCTGTTTTTT. Protein product: CASSEASGYTGELFF.

The V gene is TRBV10-3, the J gene TRBJ2-5, with 7 bases that match TRBD1. Trimming at V came to 10 bases and at J to 2 bases, leaving 7 bases not matched to a gene. This CDR3 has 13 residues. Germline V gene data show CDR1 as ENHRY and CDR2 as SYGVKD. The CDR3 DNA reads as TGTGCCACTCTAGGGACAGCTCAAGAGACCCAGTACTTC. Its protein product is CATLGTAQETQYF.

The rearrangement uses TRBV25-1 and TRBJ2-5; 7 nucleotides line up with TRBD2. Germline V gene sequence: CDR1 MGHDK, CDR2 SYGVNS. Trimming took 4 bases from V and 1 from J; bases not matched to a gene: 9. The CDR3 spans 16 residues. The CDR3 loop is CASSAAGVGTQETQYF. In nucleotides, the CDR3 is TGTGCCAGCAGTGCGGCGGGGGTCGGGACCCAAGAGACCCAGTACTTC.

This clonotype occurred many times. The chain carries TRBV27 and TRBJ2-7, with a tentative D call TRBD1 (6 bases). The germline V gene has CDR1 MNHEY and CDR2 SMNVEV (reference sequence). With 4 bases removed from V and 5 bases from J, the gap between germline ends came to 18 bases. This CDR3 has 15 amino acids. As DNA, the CDR3 is TGTGCCAGCAGTTCTAGGACAGCGAGGATCCACGAGCAGTACTTC. Translation: CASSSRTARIHEQYF.

This clonotype was found a few times. The genes are TRBV12-3 or TRBV12-4 and TRBJ2-1; 8 nucleotides align to TRBD1. CDR3 length: 13 residues. Trimming took 3 bases from V and 9 from J; bases not matched to a gene: 4. The CDR3 sequence is CASSLETGVEQFF. In DNA, the CDR3 is TGTGCCAGCAGTTTGGAGACAGGGGTTGAGCAGTTCTTC.